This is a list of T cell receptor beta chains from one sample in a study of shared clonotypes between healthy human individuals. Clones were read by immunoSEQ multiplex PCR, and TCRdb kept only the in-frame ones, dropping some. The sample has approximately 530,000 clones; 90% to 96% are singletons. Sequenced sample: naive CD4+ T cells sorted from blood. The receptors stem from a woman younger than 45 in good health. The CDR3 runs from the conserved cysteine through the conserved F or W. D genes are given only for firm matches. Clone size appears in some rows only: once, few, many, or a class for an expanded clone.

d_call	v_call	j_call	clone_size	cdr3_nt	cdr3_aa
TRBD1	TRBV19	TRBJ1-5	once	TGTGCCAGTAGCATGCTGGCAGGGGGCGATCAGCCCCAGCATTTT	CASSMLAGGDQPQHF
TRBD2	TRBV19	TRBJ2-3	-	TGTGCCAGCGCCGGCGGGAGTGTCGGCACAGATACGCAGTATTTT	CASAGGSVGTDTQYF
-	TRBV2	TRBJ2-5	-	TGTGCCAGCATGCAAGAGACCCAGTACTTC	CASMQETQYF
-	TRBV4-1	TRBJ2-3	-	TGCGCCAGCAGCCAAGACAGGCTTGGGATAAGAGATACGCAGTATTTT	CASSQDRLGIRDTQYF
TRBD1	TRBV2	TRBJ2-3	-	TGTGCCAGCACCGGGACAGGGGGTGCCGATACGCAGTATTTT	CASTGTGGADTQYF
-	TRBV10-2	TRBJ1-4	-	TGCGCCAGCAGTGAACAGGGCGGTGAAAAACTGTTTTTT	CASSEQGGEKLFF
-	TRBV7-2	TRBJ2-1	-	TGTGCCAGCAGCTTTGGTCGTCTCCCCCTCAATGAGCAGTTCTTC	CASSFGRLPLNEQFF
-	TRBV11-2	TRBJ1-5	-	TGTGCCAGCAGCTTAGGGGCGGGGTATAATCAGCCCCAGCATTTT	CASSLGAGYNQPQHF
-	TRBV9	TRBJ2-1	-	TGTGCCAGCAGCGTAAGTCCCAACAATGAGCAGTTCTTC	CASSVSPNNEQFF
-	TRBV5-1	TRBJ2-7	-	TGCGCCAGCAGCTTGGTAGGGGAGAGCTCCTACGAGCAGTACTTC	CASSLVGESSYEQYF
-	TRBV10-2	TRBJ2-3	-	TGCGCCACGAAGCCGGGACCATTAGTGGATACGCAGTATTTT	CATKPGPLVDTQYF
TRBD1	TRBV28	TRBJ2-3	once	TGTGCCAGCCCATACAGGGGAAGCACAGATACGCAGTATTTT	CASPYRGSTDTQYF
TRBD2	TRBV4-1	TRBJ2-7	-	TGCGCCAGCAGCCAACAGGCACAGAGACTAGCCCACGAGCAGTACTTC	CASSQQAQRLAHEQYF
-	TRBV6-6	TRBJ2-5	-	TGTGCCAGCAGTTACTCAGGTTCGGGAAAAGAGACCCAGTACTTC	CASSYSGSGKETQYF
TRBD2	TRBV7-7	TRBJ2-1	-	TGTGCCAGCAGCCCCTTAGCGGGAGGTTCCTACAATGAGCAGTTCTTC	CASSPLAGGSYNEQFF
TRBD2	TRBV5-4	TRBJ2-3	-	TGTGCCAGCAGCTTTACGCTAGCGGGGACTAGCACAGATACGCAGTATTTT	CASSFTLAGTSTDTQYF
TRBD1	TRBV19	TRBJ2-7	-	TGTGCCAGTAGTACCCGGGACAGGTTCGAGCAGTACTTC	CASSTRDRFEQYF
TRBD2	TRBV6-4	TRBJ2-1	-	TGTGCCAGCAGTGACTTGGGAGGGAGCTCCTACAATGAGCAGTTCTTC	CASSDLGGSSYNEQFF
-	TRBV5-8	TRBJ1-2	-	TGTGCCAGCAGCCGCCAACCTTACGACCATGGCTACACCTTC	CASSRQPYDHGYTF
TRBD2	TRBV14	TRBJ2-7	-	TGTGCCAGCAGCCAAGTAGCGGGAGGGAACGACGAGCAGTACTTC	CASSQVAGGNDEQYF
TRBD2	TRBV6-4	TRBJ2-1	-	TGTGCCAGCAGTGTGACTAGCGGGACTGAGCAGTTCTTC	CASSVTSGTEQFF
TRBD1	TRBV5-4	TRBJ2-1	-	TGTGCCAGCAGCCGAACGGGACAGCAAAACGCCCTTAAGCAGTTCTTC	CASSRTGQQNALKQFF